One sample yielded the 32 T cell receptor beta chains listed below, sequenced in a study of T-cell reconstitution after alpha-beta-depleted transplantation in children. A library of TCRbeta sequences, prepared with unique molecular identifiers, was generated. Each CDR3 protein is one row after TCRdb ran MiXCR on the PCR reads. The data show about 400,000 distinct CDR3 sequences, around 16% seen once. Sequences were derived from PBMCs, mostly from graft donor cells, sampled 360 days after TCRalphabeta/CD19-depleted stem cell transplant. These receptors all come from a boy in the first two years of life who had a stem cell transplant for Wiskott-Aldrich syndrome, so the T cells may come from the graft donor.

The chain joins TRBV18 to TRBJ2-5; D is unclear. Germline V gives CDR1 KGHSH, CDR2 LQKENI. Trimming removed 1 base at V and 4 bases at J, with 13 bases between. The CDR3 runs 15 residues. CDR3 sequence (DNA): TGTGCCAGCTCACCACTAGGGTTTGGTGGAGAGACCCAGTACTTC. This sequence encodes CASSPLGFGGETQYF.

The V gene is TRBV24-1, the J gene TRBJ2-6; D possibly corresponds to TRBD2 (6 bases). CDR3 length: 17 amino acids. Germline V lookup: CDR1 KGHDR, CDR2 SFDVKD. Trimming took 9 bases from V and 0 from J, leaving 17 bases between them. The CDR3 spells CATPGGEEDSGANVLTF. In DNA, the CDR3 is TGTGCCACCCCTGGCGGGGAAGAGGACTCTGGGGCCAACGTCCTGACTTTC.

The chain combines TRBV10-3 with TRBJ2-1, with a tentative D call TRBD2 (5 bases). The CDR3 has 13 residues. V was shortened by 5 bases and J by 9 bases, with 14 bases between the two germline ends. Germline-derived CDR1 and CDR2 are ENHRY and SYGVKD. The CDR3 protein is CAISKDFSSEQFF. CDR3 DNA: TGTGCCATCAGTAAGGACTTCTCCTCTGAGCAGTTCTTC.

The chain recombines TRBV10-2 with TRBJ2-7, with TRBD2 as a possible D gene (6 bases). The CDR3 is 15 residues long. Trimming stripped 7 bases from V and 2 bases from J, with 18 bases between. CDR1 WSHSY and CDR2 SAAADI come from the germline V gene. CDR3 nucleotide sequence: TGCGCCAGCAAGAGGGCCGGGACTGACACCTACGAGCAGTACTTC. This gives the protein CASKRAGTDTYEQYF.

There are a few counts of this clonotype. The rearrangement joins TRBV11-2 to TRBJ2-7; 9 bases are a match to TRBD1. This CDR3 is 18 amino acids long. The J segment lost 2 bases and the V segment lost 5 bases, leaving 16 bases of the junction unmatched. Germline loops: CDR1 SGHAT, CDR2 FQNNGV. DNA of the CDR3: TGTGCCAGCAGCCACCGACTTTCAGGCAGGGACAGGGCCTACGAGCAGTACTTC. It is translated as CASSHRLSGRDRAYEQYF.

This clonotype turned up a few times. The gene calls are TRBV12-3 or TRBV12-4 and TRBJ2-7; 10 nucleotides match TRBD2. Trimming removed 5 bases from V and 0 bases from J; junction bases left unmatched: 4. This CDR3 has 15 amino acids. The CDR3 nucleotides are TGTGCCAGCAGTCTGAGCGGGAGGGTCTCCTACGAGCAGTACTTC. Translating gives CASSLSGRVSYEQYF.

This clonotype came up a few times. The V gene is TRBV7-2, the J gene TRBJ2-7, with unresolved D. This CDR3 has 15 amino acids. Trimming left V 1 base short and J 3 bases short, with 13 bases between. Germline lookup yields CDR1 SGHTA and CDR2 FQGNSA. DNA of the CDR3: TGTGCCAGCAGCTTAGGGATGAACCTAGGCTACGAGCAGTACTTC. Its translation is CASSLGMNLGYEQYF. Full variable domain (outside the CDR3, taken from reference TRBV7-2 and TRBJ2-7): GAGVSQSPSNKVTEKGKDVELRCDPISGHTALYWYRQSLGQGLEFLIYFQGNSAPDKSGLPSDRFSAERTGGSVSTLTIQRTQQEDSAVYLCASSLGMNLGYEQYFGPGTRLTVT.

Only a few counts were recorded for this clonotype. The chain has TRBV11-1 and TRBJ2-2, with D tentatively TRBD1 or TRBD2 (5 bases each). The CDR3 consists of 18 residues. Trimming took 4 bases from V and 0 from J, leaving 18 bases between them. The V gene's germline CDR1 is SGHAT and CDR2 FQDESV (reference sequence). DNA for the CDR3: TGTGCCAGCAGCTCAATAAACCGGGACCGCTCGAACACCGGGGAGCTGTTTTTT. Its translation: CASSSINRDRSNTGELFF. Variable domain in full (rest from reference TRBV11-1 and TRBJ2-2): EAEVAQSPRYKITEKSQAVAFWCDPISGHATLYWYRQILGQGPELLVQFQDESVVDDSQLPKDRFSAERLKGVDSTLKIQPAELGDSAMYLCASSSINRDRSNTGELFFGEGSRLTVL.

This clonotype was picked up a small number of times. CDR3 coding DNA: TGTGCCAGCAGCCCTTTTCTGACTAGCGGGGTCACAGATACGCAGTATTTT. It codes for CASSPFLTSGVTDTQYF. This sequence joins TRBV7-9 and TRBJ2-3, with 11 bases identical to TRBD2. V shed 5 bases, J shed 2 bases, and the junction held 9 bases outside the gene matches. The CDR3 consists of 17 residues. Germline loops: CDR1 SEHNR, CDR2 FQNEAQ (reference sequence). Combining the CDR3 with reference TRBV7-9 and TRBJ2-3 gives the whole variable domain DTGVSQNPRHKITKRGQNVTFRCDPISEHNRLYWYRQTLGQGPEFLTYFQNEAQLEKSRLLSDRFSAERPKGSFSTLEIQRTEQGDSAMYLCASSPFLTSGVTDTQYFGPGTRLTVL.

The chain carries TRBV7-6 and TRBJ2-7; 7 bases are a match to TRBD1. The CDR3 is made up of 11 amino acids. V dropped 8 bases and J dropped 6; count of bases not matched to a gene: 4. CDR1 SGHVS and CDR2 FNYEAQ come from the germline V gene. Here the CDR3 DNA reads TGTGCCAGCGGACAGGCTACCGAGCAGTACTTC. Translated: CASGQATEQYF.

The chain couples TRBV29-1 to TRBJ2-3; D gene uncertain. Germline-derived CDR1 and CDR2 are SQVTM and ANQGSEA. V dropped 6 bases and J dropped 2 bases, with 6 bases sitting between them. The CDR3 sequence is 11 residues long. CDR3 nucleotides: TGCAGCGTGGCCTTCACAGATACGCAGTATTTT. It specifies CSVAFTDTQYF.

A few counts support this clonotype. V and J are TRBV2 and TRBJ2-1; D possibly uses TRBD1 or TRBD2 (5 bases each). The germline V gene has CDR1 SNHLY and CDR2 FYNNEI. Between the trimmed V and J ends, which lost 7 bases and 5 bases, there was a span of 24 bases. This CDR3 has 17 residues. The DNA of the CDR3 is TGTGCCAGCATAAGGGGAGTAAGGCCGTATTTGGACAATGAGCAGTTCTTC. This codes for CASIRGVRPYLDNEQFF.

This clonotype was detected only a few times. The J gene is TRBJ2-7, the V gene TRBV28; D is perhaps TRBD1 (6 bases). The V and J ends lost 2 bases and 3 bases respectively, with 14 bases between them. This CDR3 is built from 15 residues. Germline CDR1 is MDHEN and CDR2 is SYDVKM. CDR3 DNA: TGTGCCAGCAGTTTAGGGGGCGCAGGGGACTACGAGCAGTACTTC. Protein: CASSLGGAGDYEQYF.

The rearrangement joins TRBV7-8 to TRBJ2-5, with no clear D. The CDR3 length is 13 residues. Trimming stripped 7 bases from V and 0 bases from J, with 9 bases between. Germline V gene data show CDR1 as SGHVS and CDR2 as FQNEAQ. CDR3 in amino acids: CASTLEYQETQYF. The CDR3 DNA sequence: TGTGCCAGCACCCTAGAGTACCAAGAGACCCAGTACTTC.

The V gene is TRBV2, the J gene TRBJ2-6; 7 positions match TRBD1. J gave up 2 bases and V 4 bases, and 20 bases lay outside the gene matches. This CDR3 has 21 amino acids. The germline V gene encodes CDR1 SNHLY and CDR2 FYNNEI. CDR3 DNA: TGTGCCAGCAGTGTCCGTCGGGCAGGGGGATTTATGCCCCCTGGGGCCAACGTCCTGACTTTC. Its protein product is CASSVRRAGGFMPPGANVLTF.

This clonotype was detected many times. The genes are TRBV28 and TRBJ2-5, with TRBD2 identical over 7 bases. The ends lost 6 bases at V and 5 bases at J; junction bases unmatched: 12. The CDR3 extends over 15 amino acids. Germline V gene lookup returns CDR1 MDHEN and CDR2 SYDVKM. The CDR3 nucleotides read TGTGCCAGCAGGTTCTGGCGGGGAGGGAAGGAGACCCAGTACTTC. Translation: CASRFWRGGKETQYF.

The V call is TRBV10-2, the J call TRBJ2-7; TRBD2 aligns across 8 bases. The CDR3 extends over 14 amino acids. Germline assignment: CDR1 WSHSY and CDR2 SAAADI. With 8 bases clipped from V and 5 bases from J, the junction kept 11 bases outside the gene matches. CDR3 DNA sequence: TGCGCCAGCGAGCCGGGACTAGTTTTCGACGAGCAGTACTTC. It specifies CASEPGLVFDEQYF.

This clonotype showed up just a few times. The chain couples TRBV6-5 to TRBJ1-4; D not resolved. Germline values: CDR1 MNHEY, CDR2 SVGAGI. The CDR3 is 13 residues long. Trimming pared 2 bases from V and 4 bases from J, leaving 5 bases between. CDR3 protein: CASSYGYNEKLFF. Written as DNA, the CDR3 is TGTGCCAGCAGTTACGGGTATAATGAAAAACTGTTTTTT.

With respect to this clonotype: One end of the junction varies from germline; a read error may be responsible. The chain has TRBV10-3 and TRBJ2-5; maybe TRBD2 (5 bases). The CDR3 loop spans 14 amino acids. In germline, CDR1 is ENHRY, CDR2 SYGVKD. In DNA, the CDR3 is TGTGCCACCAGTGAGGGCAAACCACAAGAGACCCAGTACTTC. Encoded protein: CATSEGKPQETQYF.

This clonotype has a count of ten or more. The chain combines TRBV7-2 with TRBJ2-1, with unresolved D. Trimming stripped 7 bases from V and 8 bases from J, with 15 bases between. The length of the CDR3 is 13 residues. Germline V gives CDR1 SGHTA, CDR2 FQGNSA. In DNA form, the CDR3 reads TGTGCCAGCACCACACTAATCCGAGATGAGCAGTTCTTC. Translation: CASTTLIRDEQFF. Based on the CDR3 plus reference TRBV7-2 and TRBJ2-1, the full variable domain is GAGVSQSPSNKVTEKGKDVELRCDPISGHTALYWYRQSLGQGLEFLIYFQGNSAPDKSGLPSDRFSAERTGGSVSTLTIQRTQQEDSAVYLCASTTLIRDEQFFGPGTRLTVL.

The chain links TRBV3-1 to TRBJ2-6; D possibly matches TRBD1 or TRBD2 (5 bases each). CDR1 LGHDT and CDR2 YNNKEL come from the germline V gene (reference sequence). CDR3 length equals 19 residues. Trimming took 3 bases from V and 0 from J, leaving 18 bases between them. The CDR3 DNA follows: TGTGCCAGCAGCCAGATGGGGTGGGACGTAAGCTCTGGGGCCAACGTCCTGACTTTC. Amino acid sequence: CASSQMGWDVSSGANVLTF.

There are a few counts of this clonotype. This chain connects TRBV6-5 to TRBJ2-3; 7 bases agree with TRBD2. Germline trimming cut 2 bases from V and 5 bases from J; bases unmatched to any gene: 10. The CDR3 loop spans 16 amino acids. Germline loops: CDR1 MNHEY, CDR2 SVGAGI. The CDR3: CASSYQFPAGVDTQYF. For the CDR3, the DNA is TGTGCCAGCAGTTACCAATTTCCCGCGGGAGTAGATACGCAGTATTTT.

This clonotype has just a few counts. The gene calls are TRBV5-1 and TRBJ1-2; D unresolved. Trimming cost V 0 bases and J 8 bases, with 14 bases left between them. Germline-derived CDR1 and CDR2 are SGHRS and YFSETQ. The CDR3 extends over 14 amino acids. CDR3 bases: TGCGCCAGCAGCTTGGAGGCGTCTCTCGGCGGCTACACCTTC. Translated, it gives CASSLEASLGGYTF.

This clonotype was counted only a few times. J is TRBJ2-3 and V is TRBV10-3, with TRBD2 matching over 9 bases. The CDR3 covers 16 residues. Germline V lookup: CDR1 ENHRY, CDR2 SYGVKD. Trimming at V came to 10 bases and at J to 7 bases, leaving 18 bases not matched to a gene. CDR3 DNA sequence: TGTGCCACCGAGCGGTCGCTAGCGGGGCAATGGAATACGCAGTATTTT. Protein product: CATERSLAGQWNTQYF.

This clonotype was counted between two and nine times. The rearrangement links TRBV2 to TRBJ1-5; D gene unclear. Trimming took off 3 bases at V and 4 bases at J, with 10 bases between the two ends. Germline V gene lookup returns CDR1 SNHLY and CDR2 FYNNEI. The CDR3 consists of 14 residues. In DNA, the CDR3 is TGTGCCAGCAGTGAGTTACTGTTGAATCAGCCCCAGCATTTT. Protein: CASSELLLNQPQHF.

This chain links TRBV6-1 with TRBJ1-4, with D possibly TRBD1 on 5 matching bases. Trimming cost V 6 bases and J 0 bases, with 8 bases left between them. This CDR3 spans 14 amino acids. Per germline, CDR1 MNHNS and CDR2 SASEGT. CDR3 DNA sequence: TGTGCCAGCAGCGCGACAGCAACTAATGAAAAACTGTTTTTT. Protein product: CASSATATNEKLFF.

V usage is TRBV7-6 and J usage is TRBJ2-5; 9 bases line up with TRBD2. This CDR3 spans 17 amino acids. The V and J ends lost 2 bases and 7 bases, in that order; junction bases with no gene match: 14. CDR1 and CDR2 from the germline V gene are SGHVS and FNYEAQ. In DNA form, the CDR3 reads TGTGCCAGCAGCTTACACCTCGAGACTAGCGGTTATGGGACCCAGTACTTC. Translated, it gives CASSLHLETSGYGTQYF. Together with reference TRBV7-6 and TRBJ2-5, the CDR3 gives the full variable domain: GAGVSQSPRYKVTKRGQDVALRCDPISGHVSLYWYRQALGQGPEFLTYFNYEAQQDKSGLPNDRFSAERPEGSISTLTIQRTEQRDSAMYRCASSLHLETSGYGTQYFGPGTRLLVL.

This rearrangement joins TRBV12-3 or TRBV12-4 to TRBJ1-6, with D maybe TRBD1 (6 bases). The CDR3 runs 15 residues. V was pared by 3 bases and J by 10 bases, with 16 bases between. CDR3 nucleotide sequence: TGTGCCAGCAGTTTGGGGGCGTGGATGAAATCACCCCTCCACTTT. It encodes CASSLGAWMKSPLHF.

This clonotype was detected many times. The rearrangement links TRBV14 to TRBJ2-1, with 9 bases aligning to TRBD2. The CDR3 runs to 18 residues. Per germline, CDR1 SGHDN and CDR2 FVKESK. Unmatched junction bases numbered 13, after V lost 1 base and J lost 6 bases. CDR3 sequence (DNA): TGTGCCAGCAGCCAAGTGGGTACGGGACTAGCTTTTGTCAATGAGCAGTTCTTC. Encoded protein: CASSQVGTGLAFVNEQFF.

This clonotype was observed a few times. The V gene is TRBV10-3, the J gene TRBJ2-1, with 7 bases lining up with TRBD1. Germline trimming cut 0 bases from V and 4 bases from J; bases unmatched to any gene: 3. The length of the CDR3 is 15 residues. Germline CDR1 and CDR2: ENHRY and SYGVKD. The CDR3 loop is CAISESRDRYNEQFF. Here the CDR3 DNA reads TGTGCCATCAGTGAGTCCAGGGACAGATACAATGAGCAGTTCTTC.

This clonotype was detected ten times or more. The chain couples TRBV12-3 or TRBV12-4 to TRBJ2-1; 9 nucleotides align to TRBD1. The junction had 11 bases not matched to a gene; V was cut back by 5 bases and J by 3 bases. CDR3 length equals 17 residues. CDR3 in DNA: TGTGCCAGCAGTCCCGTGACCGGGACAGGGTACTACAATGAGCAGTTCTTC. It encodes CASSPVTGTGYYNEQFF.

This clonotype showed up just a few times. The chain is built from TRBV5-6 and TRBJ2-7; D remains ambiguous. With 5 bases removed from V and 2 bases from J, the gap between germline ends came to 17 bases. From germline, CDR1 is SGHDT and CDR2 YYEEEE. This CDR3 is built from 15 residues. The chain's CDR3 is CASRSQALPTYEQYF. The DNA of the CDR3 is TGTGCCAGCAGGAGCCAGGCCCTCCCGACCTACGAGCAGTACTTC.